Each of the 9 T cell receptor beta chains below was sequenced from the same sample in a study of identical twins. TCRdb reprocessed the 5' RACE reads via MiXCR and lists one record per CDR3 protein. The sample lists some 600,000 distinct CDR3 sequences; roughly 7.2% were seen once. The same data also contributed to another study, on yellow fever vaccine responses in identical twins.

Input material: PBMCs. Source of these receptors: a woman under 30 in good health.

This clonotype was seen ten or more times. The V gene is TRBV9, the J gene TRBJ2-7; D may be TRBD2 (5 bases). The length of the CDR3 is 14 residues. Germline CDR1 and CDR2: SGDLS and YYNGEE. Trimming removed 0 bases from V and 4 bases from J, with 11 bases in between. The CDR3 region is CASSVGDGIYEQYF. The CDR3 DNA reads as TGTGCCAGCAGCGTAGGAGACGGGATATACGAGCAGTACTTC. The whole variable domain, filled in from reference TRBV9 and TRBJ2-7, reads DSGVTQTPKHLITATGQRVTLRCSPRSGDLSVYWYQQSLDQGLQFLIQYYNGEERAKGNILERFSAQQFPDLHSELNLSSLELGDSALYFCASSVGDGIYEQYFGPGTRLTVT.

This clonotype was observed at least ten times. CDR3 sequence (DNA): TGCGCCAGCAGCCACTGGACGGATAACACTGAAGCTTTCTTT. Translating gives CASSHWTDNTEAFF. The V gene is TRBV5-1, the J gene TRBJ1-1; D ambiguous. The CDR3 extends over 14 amino acids. Germline V gene lookup returns CDR1 SGHRS and CDR2 YFSETQ. Trimming left V 4 bases short and J 2 bases short, with 12 bases between. The full variable domain, with the rest looked up from reference TRBV5-1 and TRBJ1-1, is KAGVTQTPRYLIKTRGQQVTLSCSPISGHRSVSWYQQTPGQGLQFLFEYFSETQRNKGNFPGRFSGRQFSNSRSEMNVSTLELGDSALYLCASSHWTDNTEAFFGQGTRLTVV.

In regard to this clonotype: Sequence at one end of the junction differs from germline and may be a read error. The chain carries TRBV7-6 and TRBJ1-3, with D maybe TRBD1 (6 bases). CDR3 length: 12 residues. Germline CDR1 and CDR2: SGHVS and FNYEAQ. The CDR3 loop reads CASSPGGAIGDF. The CDR3 DNA is TGTGCCAGCAGCCCCGGGGGGGCCATAGGAGATTTT.

This clonotype came up many times. V and J are TRBV7-9 and TRBJ1-5; D unclear. Germline values: CDR1 SEHNR, CDR2 FQNEAQ (reference sequence). This CDR3 has 13 amino acids. Trimming took 1 base from V and 6 from J, leaving 7 bases between them. The CDR3 coding sequence is TGTGCCAGCAGCTTAGGACCTCGTCAGCCCCAGCATTTT. As protein: CASSLGPRQPQHF. The full variable domain, in which reference TRBV7-9 and TRBJ1-5 provide the parts outside the CDR3, is DTGVSQNPRHKITKRGQNVTFRCDPISEHNRLYWYRQTLGQGPEFLTYFQNEAQLEKSRLLSDRFSAERPKGSFSTLEIQRTEQGDSAMYLCASSLGPRQPQHFGDGTRLSIL.

This clonotype was recorded many times. The rearrangement links TRBV20-1 to TRBJ2-3; 7 bases map to TRBD2. Germline V gives CDR1 DFQATT, CDR2 SNEGSKA (reference sequence). CDR3 length: 15 amino acids. As DNA, the CDR3 is TGCAAGTGCCTACTGGCGGGAGTGGGCACAGATACGCAGTATTTT. Its protein product is CKCLLAGVGTDTQYF.

This clonotype was detected many times. The J gene is TRBJ1-4, the V gene TRBV5-1; D is possibly TRBD1 (5 bases). Germline V gene sequence: CDR1 SGHRS, CDR2 YFSETQ. V was cut by 4 bases and J by 5 bases, with 9 bases left in between. This CDR3 has 13 amino acids. CDR3: CASSMTVNEKLFF. The CDR3 region has the DNA TGCGCCAGCAGCATGACAGTAAATGAAAAACTGTTTTTT.

The chain recombines TRBV20-1 with TRBJ2-3; D remains unclear. The CDR3 is 14 amino acids. The germline gives CDR1 DFQATT, CDR2 SNEGSKA (reference sequence). V was clipped by 1 base and J by 2 bases, with 10 bases between them. CDR3 in DNA: TGCAGTGCTAGAGTTGGCGCGTCCACAGATACGCAGTATTTT. This sequence encodes CSARVGASTDTQYF.

This clonotype was counted between two and nine times. This chain connects TRBV19 to TRBJ2-5; weak D call: TRBD1 (5 bases). Germline CDR1 LNHDA, CDR2 SQIVND (reference sequence). The germline V and J ends were trimmed by 3 bases and 4 bases, with 6 bases remaining between them. This CDR3 region has 12 residues. This CDR3 reads CASSIQGETQYF. The CDR3, as DNA: TGTGCCAGTAGTATCCAGGGAGAGACCCAGTACTTC.

There are a few counts of this clonotype. The chain has TRBV2 and TRBJ2-7; 10 positions match TRBD1. The CDR3 spans 15 residues. CDR1 and CDR2 from the germline V gene are SNHLY and FYNNEI. V lost 4 bases to trimming and J lost 4 bases; unmatched junction nucleotides: 7. The CDR3 nucleotides are TGTGCCAGCAGTGGCGGGGACAGGGGTTATTACGAGCAGTACTTC. This sequence encodes CASSGGDRGYYEQYF.